These T cell receptor beta chains were read from a single sample in a study of blood T cell repertoires in COVID-19. Measured with immunoSEQ multiplex PCR; TCRdb has only the in-frame clones, and not every one. The sample lists roughly 190,000 clones, about 83% seen once, with roughly 5.3% in the top ten. The sample was peripheral blood. These receptors originate from a woman in her sixties or seventies with active or convalescent COVID-19. CDR3s include the opening cysteine and the closing phenylalanine or tryptophan. D genes are given only for firm matches.

.	TRBJ2-1	TRBV24-1	TGTGCCACCAGTGATTCCGGAGTCGACTACAATGAGCAGTTCTTC	CATSDSGVDYNEQFF
TRBD1	TRBJ1-2	TRBV2	TGTGCCAGCAGTGCGCGGAGGACAGGGGGTTCCGGCTACACCTTC	CASSARRTGGSGYTF
.	TRBJ1-5	TRBV10-2	TGCGCCAGCAGTGGACAGGAGGGCAATCAGCCCCAGCATTTT	CASSGQEGNQPQHF
.	TRBJ1-2	TRBV24-1	TGTGCCACCAGCCAGACAAACTATGGCTACACCTTC	CATSQTNYGYTF
TRBD1	TRBJ2-7	TRBV3-1/TRBV3-2	TGTGCCAGCAGCCCCTACAGGGGCACCTACGAGCAGTACTTC	CASSPYRGTYEQYF
.	TRBJ2-3	TRBV28	TGTGCCAGCAGTCCCCTGAGGGTGGCGAGCACAGATACGCAGTATTTT	CASSPLRVASTDTQYF
.	TRBJ1-2	TRBV2	TGTGCCAGTAGCCGCACCGGGACAACTAACTATGGCTACACCTTC	CASSRTGTTNYGYTF
TRBD2	TRBJ2-3	TRBV5-1	TGCGCCAGCACCACAGCGGGAGTGCGTACAGATACGCAGTATTTT	CASTTAGVRTDTQYF
TRBD1	TRBJ2-1	TRBV19	TGTGCCAGTAGTATCACAGGGGGCGAGTACAATGAGCAGTTCTTC	CASSITGGEYNEQFF
TRBD1	TRBJ2-2	TRBV7-9	TGTGCCAGCAGCCCGCAGGGGGTTTTGGTTCCCGGGGAGCTGTTTTTT	CASSPQGVLVPGELFF
.	TRBJ1-3	TRBV6-1	TGTGCCAGCAGTGAAATGGGGGCGCGGTCAGGAAACACCATATATTTT	CASSEMGARSGNTIYF